This T cell receptor beta chain was identified during a study of cytomegalovirus exposure and HLA in healthy donors. Whole-study results and caveats: An observed cluster of highly shared sequence variants was recorded as a likely sequencing artifact.

CDR3 length: 15 residues. The germline V gene encodes CDR1 MNHEY and CDR2 SVGAGI. J gave up 1 base and V 5 bases, and 5 bases lay outside the gene matches. The PCR ran on 60 Vbeta and 13 Jbeta primers. Clones were read by immunoSEQ multiplex PCR, and TCRdb kept only the in-frame ones, dropping some. Here the sample spans around 120,000 clones, 75% to 85% being singletons. As concerns this clone: Its antigen is undetermined.

The sequencing input was PBMCs. V gene TRBV6-5 combines with J gene TRBJ2-7; TRBD2 agrees at 10 bases. The source is a girl aged 2 to 10 in good health and CMV-seronegative. The CDR3 sequence is CASSPEREGSYEQYF. The CDR3, as DNA: TGTGCCAGCAGTCCTGAGCGGGAGGGTTCCTACGAGCAGTACTTC.